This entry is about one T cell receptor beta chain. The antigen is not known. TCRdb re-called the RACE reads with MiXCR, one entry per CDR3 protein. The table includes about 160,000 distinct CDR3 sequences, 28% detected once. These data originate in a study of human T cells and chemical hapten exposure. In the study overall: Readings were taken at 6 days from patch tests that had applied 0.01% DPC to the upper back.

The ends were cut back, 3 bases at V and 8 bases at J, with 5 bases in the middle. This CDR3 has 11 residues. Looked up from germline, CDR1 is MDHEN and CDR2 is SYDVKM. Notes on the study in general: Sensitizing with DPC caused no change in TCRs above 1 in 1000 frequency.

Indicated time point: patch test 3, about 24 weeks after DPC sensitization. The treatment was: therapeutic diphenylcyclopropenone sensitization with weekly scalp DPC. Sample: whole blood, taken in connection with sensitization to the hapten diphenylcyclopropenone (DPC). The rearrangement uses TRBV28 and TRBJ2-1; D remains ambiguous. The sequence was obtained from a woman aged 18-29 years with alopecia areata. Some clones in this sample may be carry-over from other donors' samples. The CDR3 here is CASSFNYEQFF. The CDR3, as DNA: TGTGCCAGCAGTTTTAACTATGAGCAGTTCTTC.